The clone carrying this T cell receptor (beta chain) was found a few times. Its antigen is not identified. Germline CDR1 is SGHTA and CDR2 is FQGTGA. Trimming left V 5 bases short and J 7 bases short, with 21 bases between. The CDR3 runs 17 residues. Each CDR3 protein is one row after TCRdb ran MiXCR on the PCR reads. The profile covers some 100,000 distinct CDR3 sequences, with around a third appearing a single time and around 4% taken by the ten largest. Each library that profiled naive CD8 cells came from roughly 20,000 to 1,000,000 sorted cells with 10%, 30% or 50% RNA. Sorting was used to obtain naive CD8 T cells (CD8+CD4-CCR7+CD45RA+). This sample is part of a study of molecular identifiers for immune sequencing clone quantification. Study-level results: Clonotypes surpassing 20 RNA copies contained over 97% of effector molecules, versus under 1% in naive cells.

The sample consisted of naive CD8+ T cells from blood, with Jurkat cell RNA spiked in. The subset here: FACS-sorted CD8+CD4-CCR7+CD45RA+ naive T cells. The chain joins TRBV7-3 to TRBJ1-6; no reliable D call. The receptor's source is a human donor in good health. Some libraries in this study had Jurkat cell RNA spiked in. CDR3 region: CASSLWSSPGRNSPLHF. CDR3 sequence (DNA): TGTGCCAGCAGCCTTTGGTCCAGCCCGGGCCGGAATTCACCCCTCCACTTT.